These 29 T cell receptor beta chains came from one sample sequenced in a study of T cells in Graves' hyperthyroidism and ophthalmopathy. Amplification yielded TCR beta CDR3 regions, with RNA transcripts as the source. First-round RT-PCR with HTBI primers amplified the TCR CDR3 region. From the multiplex PCR reads, TCRdb called clonotypes with MiXCR, one entry per CDR3 protein. The sample has hundreds of thousands of distinct CDR3 sequences, 15% to 20% seen once; the top ten hold around 17%. Sequencing was carried out using blood. All receptors derive from a woman between 18 and 29 years old with Graves' ophthalmopathy.

At least ten counts were recorded for this clonotype. This rearrangement joins TRBV7-6 to TRBJ2-1, with 13 bases identical to TRBD2. The CDR3 has 17 amino acids. Germline V lookup: CDR1 SGHVS, CDR2 FNYEAQ. After removal of 2 bases from V and 6 bases from J, the junction contained 7 bases not matched to a gene. DNA for the CDR3: TGTGCCAGCAGCTTAATCCAACTAGCGGGAGGGATCAATGAGCAGTTCTTC. This sequence encodes CASSLIQLAGGINEQFF.

The gene calls are TRBV30 and TRBJ2-3, with 9 bases identical to TRBD1. CDR3 length equals 16 residues. V was clipped by 8 bases and J by 0 bases; unmatched bases: 12. Germline values: CDR1 GTSNPN, CDR2 SVGIG (reference sequence). The CDR3 nucleotides are TGTGCCACCGAGAAACAGGGGGCGCCTAGCACAGATACGCAGTATTTT. Protein sequence: CATEKQGAPSTDTQYF.

The sample holds many counts of this clonotype. The CDR3: CASSQVAPSGEQFF. CDR3 coding DNA: TGTGCCAGCAGCCAAGTAGCTCCGTCGGGTGAGCAGTTCTTC. The gene calls are TRBV3-1 and TRBJ2-1; D not resolved. This CDR3 region has 14 residues. The ends were cut back, 1 base at V and 9 bases at J, with 13 bases in the middle. Germline V gene data show CDR1 as LGHDT and CDR2 as YNNKEL (reference sequence).

This clonotype was recorded many times. V gene TRBV28 combines with J gene TRBJ2-1, with 7 bases matching TRBD2. Germline V CDR1 and CDR2: MDHEN, SYDVKM. This CDR3 comprises 18 residues. V lost 3 bases to trimming and J lost 4 bases; unmatched junction nucleotides: 15. The chain's CDR3 is CASSLTAPGPSGYNEQFF. For the CDR3, the DNA is TGTGCCAGCAGTTTGACAGCGCCCGGTCCTAGCGGTTACAATGAGCAGTTCTTC.

This clonotype was recorded at least ten times. The chain recombines TRBV6-4 with TRBJ2-3, with 8 bases matching TRBD2. The CDR3 loop spans 14 amino acids. Looked up from germline, CDR1 is MRHNA and CDR2 is SNTAGT. V trimming: 4 bases; J trimming: 0 bases; junction bases outside the gene matches: 0. The CDR3 sequence is CASSASGSTDTQYF. Here the CDR3 DNA reads TGTGCCAGCAGTGCTAGCGGGAGCACAGATACGCAGTATTTT.

This clonotype was seen at least ten times. The J gene is TRBJ2-2, the V gene TRBV7-3; 7 positions match TRBD2. CDR3 length: 15 amino acids. V lost 2 bases and J lost 5; bases outside the gene matches: 5. Per the germline V gene, CDR1 is SGHTA and CDR2 is FQGTGA. CDR3 sequence reads: CASSLDGLETGELFF. The CDR3 bases are TGTGCCAGCAGCTTAGATGGACTAGAGACCGGGGAGCTGTTTTTT.

This clonotype was recorded at least ten times. The chain employs TRBV30 and TRBJ2-1; 11 positions match TRBD2. CDR1 is GTSNPN and CDR2 is SVGIG in the germline V gene (reference sequence). Unmatched junction bases numbered 8, after V lost 0 bases and J lost 10 bases. The CDR3 runs 15 residues. The CDR3 is CAWSVGTSGFREQFF. Written as DNA, the CDR3 is TGTGCCTGGAGTGTCGGGACTAGCGGCTTTCGGGAGCAGTTCTTC.

The table lists this clonotype with a few counts. This chain uses TRBV20-1 with TRBJ2-1; D might be TRBD2 (6 bases). Per germline, CDR1 DFQATT and CDR2 SNEGSKA (reference sequence). The CDR3 totals 14 residues. Trimming shortened V by 3 bases and J by 7 bases, and 16 bases separated the two germline ends. CDR3 coding DNA: TGCAGTGCTAGCCTCTCCCTCCGGGGGAATGAGCAGTTCTTC. Its protein is CSASLSLRGNEQFF.

Many counts were recorded for this clonotype. The genes are TRBV6-1 and TRBJ1-2, with a weak D call TRBD1 (6 bases). CDR3 size: 15 residues. V was shortened by 5 bases and J by 8 bases, with 21 bases between the two germline ends. In germline, CDR1 is MNHNS, CDR2 SASEGT. CDR3 coding DNA: TGTGCCAGCAGTACCTCGCCGACAGGAGAGGGAGGCTACACCTTC. Translating it yields CASSTSPTGEGGYTF.

This clonotype has only a few counts. The rearrangement links TRBV4-3 to TRBJ1-5; perhaps TRBD1 as D (5 bases). Trimming removed 0 bases from V and 4 bases from J, with 13 bases in between. The CDR3 has 16 amino acids. Germline values: CDR1 LGHNA, CDR2 YSLEER. CDR3 coding DNA: TGCGCCAGCAGCCAAGATGCGGGGGGACGAAATCAGCCCCAGCATTTT. It codes for CASSQDAGGRNQPQHF.

This chain joins TRBV10-3 and TRBJ2-1, with D possibly TRBD2 on 6 matching bases. CDR1 and CDR2 from the germline V gene are ENHRY and SYGVKD. The CDR3 has 13 amino acids. V dropped 7 bases and J dropped 10 bases, with 17 bases sitting between them. The CDR3 sequence: CAIMAGRTHEQFF. DNA of the CDR3: TGTGCCATCATGGCGGGGCGGACCCACGAGCAGTTCTTC.

In its sample, this clonotype was seen many times. This CDR3 is CASSYSNGRTDTQYF. CDR3 coding DNA: TGTGCCAGCAGTTACTCGAATGGTAGGACAGATACGCAGTATTTT. The V gene is TRBV6-5, the J gene TRBJ2-3; D remains unclear. Germline values: CDR1 MNHEY, CDR2 SVGAGI. The CDR3 has 15 amino acids. Deletions cut 0 bases from V and 3 bases from J, with 10 bases between.

This clonotype was counted ten times or more. The CDR3 nucleotides read TGTGCCAGCAGGGGTCCGAACTTCTCCTACGAGCAGTACTTC. It yields the protein CASRGPNFSYEQYF. The V call is TRBV6-2 or TRBV6-3, the J call TRBJ2-7; D ambiguous. Germline CDR1 reads MNHEY; CDR2 reads SVGEGT. This CDR3 comprises 14 residues. The V end lost 6 bases, the J end lost 0 bases, and 12 bases lay between the germline ends.

This clonotype was counted a few times. The chain couples TRBV5-6 to TRBJ2-3, with D unclear. Per germline, CDR1 SGHDT and CDR2 YYEEEE. With 2 bases removed from V and 1 base from J, the gap between germline ends came to 11 bases. The CDR3 totals 15 residues. CDR3 residues: CASSLPVRGTDTQYF. The CDR3 DNA reads as TGTGCCAGCAGCTTACCGGTTCGGGGCACAGATACGCAGTATTTT.

This clonotype was detected only a few times. The chain couples TRBV5-1 to TRBJ1-1; D ambiguous. This CDR3 is 17 amino acids long. V dropped 0 bases and J dropped 0 bases, with 15 bases sitting between them. Germline V CDR1 and CDR2: SGHRS, YFSETQ. The CDR3 sequence: CASSLGLRAIVNTEAFF. The DNA of the CDR3 is TGCGCCAGCAGCTTGGGCCTACGGGCCATTGTGAACACTGAAGCTTTCTTT.

This clonotype was counted ten times or more. This chain links TRBV18 with TRBJ1-1, with D perhaps matching TRBD1 (5 bases). Germline CDR1 KGHSH, CDR2 LQKENI. Trimming took 3 bases from V and 7 from J, leaving 15 bases between them. CDR3 size: 14 residues. The DNA of the CDR3 is TGTGCCAGCTCACCCCGGGACGACGGGGTTGAAGCTTTCTTT. Its translation is CASSPRDDGVEAFF.

The J gene is TRBJ2-3, the V gene TRBV12-3 or TRBV12-4; 10 nucleotides agree with TRBD1. This CDR3 comprises 15 residues. With 6 bases clipped from V and 7 bases from J, the junction kept 10 bases outside the gene matches. CDR3 sequence reads: CASRPPGQGTNTQYF. In DNA, the CDR3 is TGTGCCAGCAGGCCCCCGGGACAGGGGACCAATACGCAGTATTTT.

This clonotype was observed many times. The CDR3 is CASSLVGGWNTEAFF. Written as DNA, the CDR3 is TGTGCCAGCAGCTTAGTGGGGGGCTGGAACACTGAAGCTTTCTTT. The chain has TRBV7-2 and TRBJ1-1; maybe TRBD1 (6 bases). Trimming left V 1 base short and J 1 base short, with 10 bases between. Per the germline V gene, CDR1 is SGHTA and CDR2 is FQGNSA. The CDR3 length is 15 residues.

This clonotype came up many times. The V gene is TRBV10-3, the J gene TRBJ2-3, with D hard to call. Trimming stripped 3 bases from V and 2 bases from J, with 9 bases between. CDR3 length: 14 residues. Germline CDR1 and CDR2: ENHRY and SYGVKD. CDR3 sequence reads: CAISDERITDTQYF. CDR3 DNA sequence: TGTGCCATCAGTGATGAGAGGATCACAGATACGCAGTATTTT.

The chain has TRBV11-2 and TRBJ2-7; a weak D match, TRBD2 (6 bases). Trimming stripped 8 bases from V and 3 bases from J, with 20 bases between. Germline CDR1 reads SGHAT; CDR2 reads FQNNGV. The CDR3 covers 15 residues. The DNA of the CDR3 is TGTGCCAGCTCCGAGGGGCCAGGAGGGATCTACGAGCAGTACTTC. Translating gives CASSEGPGGIYEQYF.

This clonotype has ten or more counts. This chain connects TRBV2 to TRBJ1-1; D call uncertain. Deletions cut 6 bases from V and 1 base from J, with 9 bases between. The CDR3 length is 13 residues. Germline assignment: CDR1 SNHLY and CDR2 FYNNEI. The CDR3, as DNA: TGTGCCAGCAGCCAACAGCAGAACACTGAAGCTTTCTTT. Amino acid sequence: CASSQQQNTEAFF.

In its sample, this clonotype was seen many times. The chain employs TRBV12-3 or TRBV12-4 and TRBJ1-5; a possible D gene is TRBD1 (5 bases). The CDR3 runs 16 residues. V lost 3 bases to trimming and J lost 2 bases, with 14 bases between them. The CDR3 sequence is CASSLGQAKGNQPQHF. CDR3 DNA: TGTGCCAGCAGTTTGGGGCAGGCCAAGGGCAATCAGCCCCAGCATTTT.

In this sample, this clonotype turned up many times. The rearrangement links TRBV14 to TRBJ2-7; 7 bases line up with TRBD1. With 6 bases clipped from V and 2 bases from J, the junction kept 7 bases outside the gene matches. The CDR3 covers 14 residues. The germline V gene encodes CDR1 SGHDN and CDR2 FVKESK. In DNA form, the CDR3 reads TGTGCCAGCAGTAACGGGACAGTTGCCTACGAGCAGTACTTC. Encoded protein: CASSNGTVAYEQYF. Using reference TRBV14 and TRBJ2-7 for the parts outside the CDR3, the full variable domain is EAGVTQFPSHSVIEKGQTVTLRCDPISGHDNLYWYRRVMGKEIKFLLHFVKESKQDESGMPNNRFLAERTGGTYSTLKVQPAELEDSGVYFCASSNGTVAYEQYFGPGTRLTVT.

CDR3 region: CASRVAGGYEQFF. The CDR3 DNA follows: TGTGCCAGCAGAGTCGCAGGGGGGTATGAGCAGTTCTTC. The chain joins TRBV6-1 to TRBJ2-1, with D perhaps matching TRBD1 (7 bases). The length of the CDR3 is 13 residues. Germline lookup yields CDR1 MNHNS and CDR2 SASEGT. V lost 6 bases and J lost 8, with 14 bases in between.

The chain has TRBV4-1 and TRBJ2-2, with TRBD1 identical over 7 bases. V dropped 2 bases and J dropped 1; count of bases not matched to a gene: 1. There are 15 residues in the CDR3. The germline gives CDR1 MGHRA, CDR2 YSYEKL. CDR3 sequence (DNA): TGCGCCAGCAGCCAAAGGACAGGGAACACCGGGGAGCTGTTTTTT. It codes for CASSQRTGNTGELFF.

Ten or more counts support this clonotype. The rearrangement joins TRBV27 to TRBJ2-1, with D perhaps matching TRBD2 (6 bases). In germline, CDR1 is MNHEY, CDR2 SMNVEV (reference sequence). CDR3 length equals 13 residues. The V end lost 7 bases, the J end lost 2 bases, and 9 bases lay between the germline ends. In nucleotides, the CDR3 is TGTGCCAGCAAGCGGGTCACCTACAATGAGCAGTTCTTC. Protein sequence: CASKRVTYNEQFF.

The chain employs TRBV7-9 and TRBJ1-3, with D unresolved. Germline values: CDR1 SEHNR, CDR2 FQNEAQ (reference sequence). This CDR3 has 17 amino acids. V was clipped by 4 bases and J by 0 bases, with 16 bases between them. The CDR3 loop is CASSSLVEGYSGNTIYF. CDR3 nucleotides: TGTGCCAGCAGCTCGCTCGTGGAGGGCTACTCTGGAAACACCATATATTTT. Supplemented by reference TRBV7-9 and TRBJ1-3, the full variable domain reads DTGVSQNPRHKITKRGQNVTFRCDPISEHNRLYWYRQTLGQGPEFLTYFQNEAQLEKSRLLSDRFSAERPKGSFSTLEIQRTEQGDSAMYLCASSSLVEGYSGNTIYFGEGSWLTVV.

This clonotype was detected a few times. The J gene is TRBJ2-3, the V gene TRBV10-3; 8 bases map to TRBD1. Per the germline V gene, CDR1 is ENHRY and CDR2 is SYGVKD. The CDR3 sequence is 16 residues long. The V and J ends lost 0 bases and 3 bases, in that order; junction bases with no gene match: 5. CDR3 coding DNA: TGTGCCATCAGTGAGTCCAGGGGGCGAAAGACAGATACGCAGTATTTT. Encoded protein: CAISESRGRKTDTQYF.

This clonotype has at least ten counts. The chain uses TRBV20-1 and TRBJ2-3, with TRBD2 matching 7 bases. The J segment lost 3 bases and the V segment lost 0 bases, leaving 9 bases of the junction unmatched. The CDR3 spans 16 residues. CDR1 DFQATT and CDR2 SNEGSKA come from the germline V gene (reference sequence). CDR3 region: CSARDLWTGGTDTQYF. CDR3 nucleotides: TGCAGTGCTAGAGATCTTTGGACGGGAGGAACAGATACGCAGTATTTT.